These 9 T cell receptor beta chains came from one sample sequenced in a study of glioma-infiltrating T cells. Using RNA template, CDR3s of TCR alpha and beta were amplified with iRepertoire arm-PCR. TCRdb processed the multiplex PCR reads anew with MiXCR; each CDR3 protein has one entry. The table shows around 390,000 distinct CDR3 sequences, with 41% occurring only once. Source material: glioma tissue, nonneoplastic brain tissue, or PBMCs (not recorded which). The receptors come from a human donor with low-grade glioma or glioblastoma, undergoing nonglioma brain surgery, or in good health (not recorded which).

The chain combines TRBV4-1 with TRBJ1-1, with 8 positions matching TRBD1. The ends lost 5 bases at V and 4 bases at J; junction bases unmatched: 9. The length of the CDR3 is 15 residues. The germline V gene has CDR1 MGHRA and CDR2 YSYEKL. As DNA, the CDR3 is TGCGCCAGCAGCTTCAGGACAGGGACGAGCACTGAAGCTTTCTTT. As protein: CASSFRTGTSTEAFF.

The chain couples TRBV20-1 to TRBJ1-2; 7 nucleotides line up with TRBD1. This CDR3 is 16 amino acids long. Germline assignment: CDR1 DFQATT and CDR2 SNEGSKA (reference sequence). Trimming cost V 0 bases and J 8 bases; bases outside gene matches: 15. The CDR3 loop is CSARDLVPGTAGGYTF. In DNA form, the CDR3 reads TGCAGTGCTAGAGATCTTGTCCCGGGGACAGCGGGGGGCTACACCTTC.

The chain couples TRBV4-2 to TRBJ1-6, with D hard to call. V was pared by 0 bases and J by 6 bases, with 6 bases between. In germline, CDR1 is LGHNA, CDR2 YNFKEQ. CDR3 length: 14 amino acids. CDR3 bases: TGTGCCAGCAGCCAAGATCTCAGTAATTCACCCCTCCACTTT. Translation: CASSQDLSNSPLHF.

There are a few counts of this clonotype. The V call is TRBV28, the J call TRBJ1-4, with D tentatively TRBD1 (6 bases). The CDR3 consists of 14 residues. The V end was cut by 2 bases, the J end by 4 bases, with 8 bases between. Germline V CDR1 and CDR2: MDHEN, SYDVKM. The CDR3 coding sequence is TGTGCCAGCAGTTTACAGGGGCTTAATGAAAAACTGTTTTTT. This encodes CASSLQGLNEKLFF.

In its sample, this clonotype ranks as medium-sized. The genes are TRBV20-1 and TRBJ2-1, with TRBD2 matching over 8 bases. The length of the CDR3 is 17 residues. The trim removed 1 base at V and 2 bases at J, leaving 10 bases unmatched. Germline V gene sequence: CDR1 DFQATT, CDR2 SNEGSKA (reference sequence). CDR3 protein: CSARGFKERGTYNEQFF. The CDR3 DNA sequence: TGCAGTGCTAGAGGGTTTAAGGAGCGGGGGACCTACAATGAGCAGTTCTTC.

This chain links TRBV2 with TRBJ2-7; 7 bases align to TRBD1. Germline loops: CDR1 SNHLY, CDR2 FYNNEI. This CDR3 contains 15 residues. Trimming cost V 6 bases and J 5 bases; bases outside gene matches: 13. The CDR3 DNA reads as TGTGCCAGCAGCAAGAACAGGGGATATCGGGACGAGCAGTACTTC. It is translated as CASSKNRGYRDEQYF.

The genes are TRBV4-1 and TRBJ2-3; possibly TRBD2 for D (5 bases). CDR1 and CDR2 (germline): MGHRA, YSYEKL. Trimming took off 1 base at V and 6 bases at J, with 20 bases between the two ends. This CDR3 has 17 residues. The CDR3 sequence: CASSQGVNGVAPDTQYF. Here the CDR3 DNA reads TGCGCCAGCAGCCAAGGGGTGAACGGGGTGGCCCCGGATACGCAGTATTTT.

CDR3 region: CASSLVTGGWTYTEAFF. Here the CDR3 DNA reads TGTGCCAGCAGCTTGGTAACAGGGGGCTGGACTTACACTGAAGCTTTCTTT. This rearrangement joins TRBV7-9 to TRBJ1-1; 9 bases map to TRBD1. There are 17 residues in the CDR3. Germline CDR1 SEHNR, CDR2 FQNEAQ (reference sequence). V lost 3 bases to trimming and J lost 3 bases; unmatched junction nucleotides: 11.

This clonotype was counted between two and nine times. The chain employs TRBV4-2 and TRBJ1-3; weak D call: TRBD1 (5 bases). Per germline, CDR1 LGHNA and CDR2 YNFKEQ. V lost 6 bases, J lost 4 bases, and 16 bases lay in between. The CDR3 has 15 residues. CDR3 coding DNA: TGTGCCAGCAGTAAGATCCTGGGGCAAGGAAACACCATATATTTT. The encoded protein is CASSKILGQGNTIYF.